Detailed here is one TCR beta chain. Its specificity is not known. This record comes from a study of T cell responses to AZD1222 COVID-19 vaccine. Findings of the study overall: Baseline serostatus was positive in only five to seven AZD1222 recipients. Repertoire sampling happened only post peak T cell response. Targeting of unmutated variant regions was reportedly seen in nearly half of spike-specific TCRs.

This CDR3 has 15 amino acids. Germline loops: CDR1 MNHEY, CDR2 SVGAGI. The ends lost 4 bases at V and 5 bases at J; junction bases unmatched: 5. Some clones are missing from TCRdb's copy, which holds only in-frame ones; the method was immunoSEQ multiplex PCR. This table holds about 89,000 clones, around nine tenths found once. The clonotype comes from an adult in good health. The source material was peripheral blood, sampled on day 0 of MenACWY control vaccination. The genes are TRBV6-5 and TRBJ1-4; 9 positions agree with TRBD1. CDR3 amino acids: CASSFGQGPNEKLFF. The CDR3 nucleotides are TGTGCCAGCAGTTTCGGACAGGGGCCAAATGAAAAACTGTTTTTT.